Shown below are 17 T cell receptor beta chains from a single sample sequenced in a study of cytomegalovirus exposure and HLA in healthy donors. PCR was performed using 60 Vbeta and 13 Jbeta primers. Libraries were prepared by immunoSEQ multiplex PCR; TCRdb keeps only in-frame clonotypes and omits some of them. The data show tens of thousands of clones, 84% seen once. The sequencing input was PBMCs. These receptors were taken from a woman between 18 and 29 years old in good health and CMV-seropositive.

V and J are TRBV19 and TRBJ1-1; D possibly corresponds to TRBD1 (5 bases). The CDR3 sequence is 15 residues long. CDR1 is LNHDA and CDR2 is SQIVND in the germline V gene (reference sequence). The V end was cut by 0 bases, the J end by 11 bases, with 19 bases between. The CDR3 region has the DNA TGTGCCAGTAGTATAGACGCCGACACTTCCAGGGTGGCTTTCTTT. It is translated as CASSIDADTSRVAFF.

The chain employs TRBV7-9 and TRBJ1-6, with no clear D. The CDR3 is made up of 13 amino acids. V was clipped by 0 bases and J by 8 bases, with 5 bases between them. Germline V lookup: CDR1 SEHNR, CDR2 FQNEAQ (reference sequence). The CDR3 loop reads CASSLARDSPLHF. DNA for the CDR3: TGTGCCAGCAGCTTAGCGAGGGATTCACCCCTCCACTTT.

The rearrangement uses TRBV7-3 and TRBJ1-6; 7 bases match TRBD1. J gave up 10 bases and V 1 base, and 4 bases lay outside the gene matches. CDR3 length: 14 residues. CDR1 is SGHTA and CDR2 is FQGTGA in the germline V gene. CDR3: CASSLNRGNSPLHF. CDR3 bases: TGTGCCAGCAGCTTAAACAGGGGAAACTCACCCCTCCACTTT.

The J gene is TRBJ1-2, the V gene TRBV5-4, with D perhaps TRBD1 (5 bases). The CDR3 spans 15 residues. The ends were cut back, 0 bases at V and 7 bases at J, with 16 bases in the middle. Germline values: CDR1 SGHNT, CDR2 YYREEE (reference sequence). CDR3 region: CASSLAGRGSGGYTF. In DNA, the CDR3 is TGTGCCAGCAGCTTGGCCGGTAGGGGTTCGGGTGGCTACACCTTC.

The chain links TRBV15 to TRBJ1-1, with a weak D call TRBD1 (5 bases). CDR1 and CDR2 from the germline V gene are LNHNV and YYDKDF (reference sequence). V was pared by 2 bases and J by 5 bases, with 21 bases between. The length of the CDR3 is 17 residues. The DNA for the CDR3 is TGTGCCACCAGCAGAAACTCCCTGGGGGGTCCGGGAACTGAAGCTTTCTTT. As protein: CATSRNSLGGPGTEAFF.

V gene TRBV19 combines with J gene TRBJ1-5, with 7 positions matching TRBD1. This CDR3 spans 16 amino acids. Germline V lookup: CDR1 LNHDA, CDR2 SQIVND (reference sequence). With 4 bases clipped from V and 7 bases from J, the junction kept 13 bases outside the gene matches. The CDR3 sequence is CASSTRLWDSKQPQHF. The CDR3 DNA sequence: TGTGCCAGTAGTACCCGGTTGTGGGACAGTAAGCAGCCCCAGCATTTT.

The count of this clone is one. The chain couples TRBV25-1 to TRBJ2-2; D is ambiguous. The length of the CDR3 is 13 residues. Germline V gene sequence: CDR1 MGHDK, CDR2 SYGVNS. V lost 2 bases to trimming and J lost 4 bases, with 5 bases between them. In DNA, the CDR3 is TGTGCCAGCAGTGAAACGGGCACCGGGGAGCTGTTTTTT. As protein: CASSETGTGELFF.

The chain links TRBV4-2 to TRBJ2-3; a possible D gene is TRBD2 (7 bases). The length of the CDR3 is 18 residues. V lost 4 bases to trimming and J lost 5 bases, with 25 bases between them. Per the germline V gene, CDR1 is LGHNA and CDR2 is YNFKEQ. CDR3 protein: CASSLRGGAGDGKDTQYF. The CDR3 bases are TGTGCCAGCAGCCTAAGAGGGGGGGCGGGAGACGGTAAAGATACGCAGTATTTT.

V usage is TRBV5-1 and J usage is TRBJ1-2; TRBD1 aligns across 8 bases. V was pared by 6 bases and J by 8 bases, with 18 bases of the junction left unmatched. The CDR3 runs 16 residues. Germline CDR1 reads SGHRS; CDR2 reads YFSETQ. The CDR3 reads CASTPAGGQGMGGYTF. Written as DNA, the CDR3 is TGCGCCAGCACCCCGGCGGGCGGACAGGGAATGGGCGGCTACACCTTC.

The J gene is TRBJ2-3, the V gene TRBV5-6; D is unclear. This CDR3 is 13 amino acids long. Trimming cost V 0 bases and J 6 bases, with 8 bases left between them. Germline V lookup: CDR1 SGHDT, CDR2 YYEEEE. CDR3 in amino acids: CASSLVHGDTQYF. In DNA form, the CDR3 reads TGTGCCAGCAGCTTGGTTCACGGGGATACGCAGTATTTT.

The J gene is TRBJ2-3, the V gene TRBV25-1, with a possible D match to TRBD1 (6 bases). Trimming stripped 4 bases from V and 4 bases from J, with 21 bases between. The CDR3 is made up of 17 amino acids. Germline V gene lookup returns CDR1 MGHDK and CDR2 SYGVNS. Here the CDR3 DNA reads TGTGCCAGCAGTGGCGGACAGTCTGTTGATAGGTCAGATACGCAGTATTTT. This gives the protein CASSGGQSVDRSDTQYF.

The chain uses TRBV2 and TRBJ2-7; maybe TRBD2 (6 bases). This CDR3 is 14 amino acids long. Trimming cost V 2 bases and J 7 bases, with 15 bases left between them. CDR1 and CDR2 from the germline V gene are SNHLY and FYNNEI. CDR3 residues: CASSERWRGREQYF. The DNA of the CDR3 is TGTGCCAGCAGTGAAAGATGGAGGGGTCGGGAGCAGTACTTC.

The J gene is TRBJ1-6, the V gene TRBV19; no clear D. The CDR3 is made up of 15 amino acids. Trimming shortened V by 3 bases and J by 0 bases, and 6 bases separated the two germline ends. Germline assignment: CDR1 LNHDA and CDR2 SQIVND (reference sequence). The CDR3 loop is CASSMASSYNSPLHF. CDR3 bases: TGTGCCAGTAGTATGGCAAGCTCCTATAATTCACCCCTCCACTTT.

J is TRBJ1-1 and V is TRBV18; D may be TRBD1 (5 bases). Per the germline V gene, CDR1 is KGHSH and CDR2 is LQKENI. Trimming took 8 bases from V and 3 from J, leaving 13 bases between them. CDR3 length: 13 amino acids. The CDR3 nucleotides read TGTGCCAGCCTCACGTCCAGGGACACTGAAGCTTTCTTT. Amino acids: CASLTSRDTEAFF.

V and J are TRBV2 and TRBJ2-5, with 11 bases fitting TRBD2. V was pared by 3 bases and J by 4 bases, with 4 bases of the junction left unmatched. The CDR3 totals 15 residues. Looked up from germline, CDR1 is SNHLY and CDR2 is FYNNEI. The CDR3 nucleotides read TGTGCCAGCAGTGACAATCTAGCGGGGGGAGAGACCCAGTACTTC. It yields the protein CASSDNLAGGETQYF.

The V and J genes are TRBV30 and TRBJ2-7; D is possibly TRBD2 (5 bases). The CDR3 runs 12 residues. CDR1 is GTSNPN, CDR2 SVGIG, per germline (reference sequence). The V end lost 3 bases, the J end lost 6 bases, and 12 bases lay between the germline ends. For the CDR3, the DNA is TGTGCCTGGAGCGAGGGCGGCCTCGAGCAGTACTTC. This sequence encodes CAWSEGGLEQYF. The full variable domain, its missing parts supplied by reference TRBV30 and TRBJ2-7, is SQTIHQWPATLVQPVGSPLSLECTVEGTSNPNLYWYRQAAGRGLQLLFYSVGIGQISSEVPQNLSASRPQDRQFILSSKKLLLSDSGFYLCAWSEGGLEQYFGPGTRLTVT.

The chain recombines TRBV29-1 with TRBJ2-7; the match to TRBD1 covers 11 bases. Germline V lookup: CDR1 SQVTM, CDR2 ANQGSEA. The J segment lost 0 bases and the V segment lost 3 bases, leaving 4 bases of the junction unmatched. CDR3 length: 15 amino acids. CDR3 DNA: TGCAGCGTTGAGACCGGGACAGGGGGCTCCTACGAGCAGTACTTC. Translation: CSVETGTGGSYEQYF.